This T cell receptor beta chain was recorded in a study of memory CD4+ T cells and cytomegalovirus serostatus. The wider study: This sample comes from healthy Belgian adults, 8 to 10 CMV seropositive, approximately 23 seronegative.

Study-level findings and limits: CMV serostatus prediction reached median AUC around 0.95, or 0.9 with US-trained model.

Points on this clone: The antigen is undetermined.

Profiling relied on immunoSEQ multiplex PCR, and the TCRdb table lists in-frame clones only, not all of them. This repertoire shows tens of thousands of clones, more than 75% found once; its top ten account for over 0.35%. The sort gate was single viable CD3+CD4+CD8-CD45RO+ cells for memory CD4+ T cells. The V end lost 10 bases, the J end lost 2 bases, and 8 bases lay between the germline ends. The CDR3 loop spans 11 amino acids. Germline V gene data show CDR1 as MNHNY and CDR2 as SVGAGI (reference sequence). This chain uses TRBV6-6 with TRBJ1-2, with D unclear. Sequencing used memory CD4+ T cells from blood. This TCR came from an adult in good health and CMV-seronegative. The CDR3 protein is CATQENYGYTF. DNA for the CDR3: TGTGCCACCCAGGAGAACTATGGCTACACCTTC.